This T cell receptor beta chain was retrieved from a study of PD-1 blockade in classical Hodgkin lymphoma. CDR1 and CDR2 (germline): SGHTA, FQGNSA. This CDR3 has 14 amino acids. Losses at the gene ends were 3 bases for V and 7 bases for J; bases not matched to a gene: 4. Only a few counts were recorded for this clone. Using immunoSEQ multiplex PCR, the repertoire was profiled, and TCRdb retains in-frame clones only, with some absent. The table includes about 25,000 clones, under 75% detected once. Stated time point: cycle 4 day 1 (C4D1), after less than 7 weeks of nivolumab. Every single patient, without exception, relapsed after autologous stem cell transplantation, and brentuximab vedotin exposure varied.

The TCR sequence derives from a human donor with classical Hodgkin lymphoma. This sequence joins TRBV7-2 and TRBJ1-3; 9 nucleotides agree with TRBD1. Here the sequenced sample was peripheral blood mononuclear cells (PBMCs), taken before the fourth cycle of nivolumab. The CDR3 spells CASSFDRGSNTIYF. CDR3 sequence (DNA): TGTGCCAGCAGCTTCGACAGGGGGTCGAACACCATATATTTT. The full variable domain, with the rest looked up from reference TRBV7-2 and TRBJ1-3, is GAGVSQSPSNKVTEKGKDVELRCDPISGHTALYWYRQSLGQGLEFLIYFQGNSAPDKSGLPSDRFSAERTGGSVSTLTIQRTQQEDSAVYLCASSFDRGSNTIYFGEGSWLTVV.